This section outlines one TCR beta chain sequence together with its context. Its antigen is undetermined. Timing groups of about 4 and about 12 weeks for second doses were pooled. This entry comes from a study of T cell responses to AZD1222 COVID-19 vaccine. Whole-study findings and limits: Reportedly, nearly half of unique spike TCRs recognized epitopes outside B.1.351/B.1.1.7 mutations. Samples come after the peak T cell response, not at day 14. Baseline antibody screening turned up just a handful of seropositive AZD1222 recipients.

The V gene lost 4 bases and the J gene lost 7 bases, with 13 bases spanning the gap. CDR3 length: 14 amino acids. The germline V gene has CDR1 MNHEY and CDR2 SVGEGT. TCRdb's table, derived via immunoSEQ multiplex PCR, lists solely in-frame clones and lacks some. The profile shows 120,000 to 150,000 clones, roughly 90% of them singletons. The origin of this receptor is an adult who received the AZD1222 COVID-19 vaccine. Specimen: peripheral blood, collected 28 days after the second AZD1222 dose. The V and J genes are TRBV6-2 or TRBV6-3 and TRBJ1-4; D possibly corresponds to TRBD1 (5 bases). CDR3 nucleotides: TGTGCCAGCAGTTCCAGGGCCCTGGGTGAAAAACTGTTTTTT. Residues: CASSSRALGEKLFF.